This T cell receptor (beta chain) appears in the sequencing data of a study of PD-1 blockade in classical Hodgkin lymphoma. Overall study results and limits: Healthy donors reportedly exceeded newly diagnosed patients in baseline TCR diversity. Repertoire differences lack defined causes, possibly disease activity or prior therapy. Later analyses included only patients treated at least 1 year post-ASCT.

V lost 5 bases, J lost 7 bases, and 9 bases stayed unmatched. The germline CDR1 and CDR2 sequences are PRHDT and FYEKMQ (reference sequence). The CDR3 loop spans 16 amino acids. About this clone itself: Its target is not known.

This table comes from immunoSEQ multiplex PCR, and its TCRdb copy is limited to in-frame clones, with some not included. The repertoire holds 100,000 to 120,000 clones, with roughly nine tenths as singletons. Relapse after autologous stem cell transplantation occurred in every patient, and brentuximab vedotin exposure varied. Classifying best responses yielded complete response, partial response or progressive disease. The origin of this receptor is a human donor with classical Hodgkin lymphoma. Sequenced here: peripheral blood mononuclear cells (PBMCs), sampled before the second cycle of nivolumab. The chain carries TRBV13 and TRBJ2-1, with 12 bases that match TRBD2. CDR3 amino acids: CASSILTSGRRNEQFF. The CDR3 DNA reads as TGTGCCAGCAGCATACTGACTAGCGGGAGAAGAAATGAGCAGTTCTTC.